This section outlines one TCR beta chain sequence together with its context. What it binds is not known. This entry belongs to a study of cytomegalovirus exposure and HLA in healthy donors. Whole-study context: A prior analysis found about 110 million unique TCR beta sequences from 150 million to 200 million T cells. Notes on the study in general: A few CMV-associated chains were confirmed in vitro to be specific for CMV antigens. V- and J-gene trimming of TCR beta was linked (in a later analysis) to a missense DCLRE1C variant. The study flagged around 160 TCR beta chains as cytomegalovirus-associated.

PCR employed 60 Vbeta and 13 Jbeta primers. Clones were sequenced by immunoSEQ multiplex PCR, and TCRdb holds only the in-frame ones, with some missing. The listing contains around 34,000 clones. The V segment lost 8 bases and the J segment 5 bases; nucleotides outside the gene matches: 12. The CDR3 totals 16 residues. CDR1 LNHDA and CDR2 SQIVND come from the germline V gene (reference sequence). The chain has TRBV19 and TRBJ1-5; TRBD1 agrees at 10 bases. The receptor comes from a woman aged 40 to 50 in good health and CMV-seropositive. The sample was PBMCs. The CDR3 bases are TGTGCCAGTCACAGCCGGGACAGGGGTGTCCATCAGCCCCAGCATTTT. Its protein is CASHSRDRGVHQPQHF.